This is a list of T cell receptor beta chains from one sample in a study of cytomegalovirus exposure and HLA in healthy donors. Repertoires were generated with immunoSEQ multiplex PCR, while TCRdb's copy carries only in-frame clones and drops some. The sample shows 150,000 to 200,000 clones, around 86% of them seen only once. What was sequenced was PBMCs. The receptors here all came from a woman aged 50 to 60 in good health and CMV-seropositive. Each CDR3 is given with its conserved first and last residue. A D gene is named only where the DNA matches it firmly. Not all rows give a size; the values are once, few, many and, for expanded clones, a class.

.,.,TRBJ1-2,TRBV10-3,TGTGCCATCAGTGAGTTACCGGAGGGAGACTATGGCTACACCTTC,CAISELPEGDYGYTF
TRBD1,.,TRBJ2-3,TRBV5-5,TGTGCCAGCAGCTTGAGTGACAGGGGAGGAGATACGCAGTATTTT,CASSLSDRGGDTQYF
.,.,TRBJ1-3,TRBV7-2,TGTGCCAGCAGCGAGGGGAGGGCTGGAAACACCATATATTTT,CASSEGRAGNTIYF
.,.,TRBJ2-1,TRBV29-1,TGCAGCGTTGGACTCGGCGATGAGCAGTTCTTC,CSVGLGDEQFF
.,.,TRBJ2-7,TRBV29-1,TGCAGCGTTGGCGGGACCGGCTACGAGCAGTACTTC,CSVGGTGYEQYF
TRBD1,few,TRBJ1-2,TRBV7-9,TGTGCCAGCAGCCCTGGACAGGGGACTAACTATGGCTACACCTTC,CASSPGQGTNYGYTF
.,.,TRBJ2-3,TRBV28,TGTGCCAGCAGTTTCCCACTCACAGATACGCAGTATTTT,CASSFPLTDTQYF
.,.,TRBJ1-1,TRBV11-3,TGTGCCAGCAGCTTAGGGTCTGGAGAGAACACTGAAGCTTTCTTT,CASSLGSGENTEAFF
TRBD1,.,TRBJ2-7,TRBV6-5,TGTGCCAGCAGGGCAGGACAGGTTTTCCCCTACGAGCAGTACTTC,CASRAGQVFPYEQYF
.,few,TRBJ2-3,TRBV5-1,TGCGCCAGCAGCGAGGGTGGGGGGGGCCTTGGCACAGATACGCAGTATTTT,CASSEGGGGLGTDTQYF
.,once,TRBJ2-5,TRBV29-1,TGCAGCGTTGATCCAGGCCAAGAGACCCAGTACTTC,CSVDPGQETQYF
TRBD1,.,TRBJ1-3,TRBV29-1,TGCAGCGTTGCTTCTCACAGGGGGCCAGGAAACACCATATATTTT,CSVASHRGPGNTIYF
.,.,TRBJ2-1,TRBV6-1,TGTGCCAGCAGTGAAGTGAGGGACAATGAGCAGTTCTTC,CASSEVRDNEQFF
.,.,TRBJ1-5,TRBV19,TGTGCCAGTAAACCCCAGGATCAGCCCCAGCATTTT,CASKPQDQPQHF
TRBD1,.,TRBJ1-1,TRBV7-9,TGTGCCAGCGGACAGGGGATTCGGTCCGCTGAAGCTTTCTTT,CASGQGIRSAEAFF
.,.,TRBJ2-5,TRBV27,TGTGCCAGCAGCGCCATAAGAGGCAGCCAAGAGACCCAGTACTTC,CASSAIRGSQETQYF
.,.,TRBJ1-5,TRBV6-5,TGTGCCAGCAGACAGGTCCGGGGCAATCAGCCCCAGCATTTT,CASRQVRGNQPQHF
.,few,TRBJ1-1,TRBV5-1,TGCGCCAGCAGCCAGAATAGGGGCCCCAACACTGAAGCTTTCTTT,CASSQNRGPNTEAFF
.,.,TRBJ1-2,TRBV18,TGTGCCAGCTCGCAGGGCTGGGGGCATGACGCCGGCTACACCTTC,CASSQGWGHDAGYTF
TRBD2,.,TRBJ2-5,TRBV7-2,TGTGCCAGCAGCTCCCGGACTAGCGGGAAGGAGACCCAGTACTTC,CASSSRTSGKETQYF
.,.,TRBJ1-2,TRBV4-1,TGCGCCAGCAGCCAAGGGAGGGGCCAGACTCCATATGGCTACACCTTC,CASSQGRGQTPYGYTF
TRBD2,.,TRBJ2-5,TRBV13,TGTGCCAGCAGCCCCGGGACTAGCGGGGGGATGGGTGAGACCCAGTACTTC,CASSPGTSGGMGETQYF
TRBD1,.,TRBJ2-7,TRBV5-4,TGTGCCAGCAGCCGAGGCGGACAGGCCGGTAGCTACGAGCAGTACTTC,CASSRGGQAGSYEQYF
.,.,TRBJ1-2,TRBV7-3,TGTGCCAGCAGCTTAACGGGGGGGCTTGGCTATGGCTACACCTTC,CASSLTGGLGYGYTF
.,.,TRBJ1-4,TRBV19,TGTGCCAGTAGGAGGATCCCTAATGAAAAACTGTTTTTT,CASRRIPNEKLFF
.,.,TRBJ2-5,TRBV7-9,TGTGCCAGCAGTCCAACCTCCGGGGAGGAGAACGAGACCCAGTACTTC,CASSPTSGEENETQYF
.,.,TRBJ2-1,TRBV14,TGTGCCAGCAGCCAAGACAGCGGATCCTACAATGAGCAGTTCTTC,CASSQDSGSYNEQFF
TRBD1,.,TRBJ1-2,TRBV11-2,TGTGCCAGCAGCCCCGGACAGGGGGACTATGGCTACACCTTC,CASSPGQGDYGYTF